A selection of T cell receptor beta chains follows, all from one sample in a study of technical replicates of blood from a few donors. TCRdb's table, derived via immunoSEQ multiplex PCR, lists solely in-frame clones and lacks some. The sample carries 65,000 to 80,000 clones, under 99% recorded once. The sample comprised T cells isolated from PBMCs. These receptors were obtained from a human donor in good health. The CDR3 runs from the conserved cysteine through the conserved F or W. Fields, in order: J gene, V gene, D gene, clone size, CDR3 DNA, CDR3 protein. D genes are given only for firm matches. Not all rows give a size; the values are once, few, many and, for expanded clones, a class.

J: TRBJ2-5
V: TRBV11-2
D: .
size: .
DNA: TGTGCCAGCAGCTTATACTACTCCCAAGAGACCCAGTACTTC
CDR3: CASSLYYSQETQYF

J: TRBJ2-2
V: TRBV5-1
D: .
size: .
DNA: TGCGCCAGCAGACGGACTAACACCGGGGAGCTGTTTTTT
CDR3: CASRRTNTGELFF

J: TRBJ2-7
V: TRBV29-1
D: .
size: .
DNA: TGCAGCGTTGAGGACAGAGGAACCTACGAGCAGTACTTC
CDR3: CSVEDRGTYEQYF

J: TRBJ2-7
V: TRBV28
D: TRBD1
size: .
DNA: TGTGCCAGCAGTTCTCGGGGGACAGGGACGCACGAGCAGTACTTC
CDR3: CASSSRGTGTHEQYF

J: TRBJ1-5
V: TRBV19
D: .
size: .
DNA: TGTGCCAGTAGCGGGACACTAAATCAGCCCCAGCATTTT
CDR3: CASSGTLNQPQHF

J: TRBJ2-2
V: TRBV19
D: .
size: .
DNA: TGTGCCAGTACCAGACAGGTCGCGAACACCGGGGAGCTGTTTTTT
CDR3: CASTRQVANTGELFF

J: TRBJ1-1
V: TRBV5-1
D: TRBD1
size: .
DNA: TGCGCCAGCAGCAAGGACAGGGGGATGAACACTGAAGCTTTCTTT
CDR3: CASSKDRGMNTEAFF

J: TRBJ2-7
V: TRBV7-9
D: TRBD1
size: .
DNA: TGTGCCAGCAGCTCGGACAGGGTGGCGTTCTACGAGCAGTACTTC
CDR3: CASSSDRVAFYEQYF

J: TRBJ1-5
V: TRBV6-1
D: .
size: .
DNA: TGTGCCAGCAGTGAAGTCCTAGGACAGAGCAATCAGCCCCAGCATTTT
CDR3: CASSEVLGQSNQPQHF

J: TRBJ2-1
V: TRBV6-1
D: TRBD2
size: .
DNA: TGTGCCAGCAGTGAAGCCCTAAACTTAGCGGGAGCATTCAATGAGCAGTTCTTC
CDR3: CASSEALNLAGAFNEQFF

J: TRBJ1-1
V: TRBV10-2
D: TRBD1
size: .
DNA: TGCGCCAGCAAGACAGGGTTGGAAGCTTTCTTT
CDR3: CASKTGLEAFF

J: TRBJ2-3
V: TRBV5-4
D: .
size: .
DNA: TGTGCCAGCAGCCAAGGGCCAGGGATCACAGATACGCAGTATTTT
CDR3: CASSQGPGITDTQYF

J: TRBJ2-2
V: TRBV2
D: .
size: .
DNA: TGTGCCAGCAGTTGGACTACCTTAATCACCGGGGAGCTGTTTTTT
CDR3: CASSWTTLITGELFF

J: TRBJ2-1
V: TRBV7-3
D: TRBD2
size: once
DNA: TGTGCCAGCAGCTTAAGCGGGGGTGAGCAGTTCTTC
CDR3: CASSLSGGEQFF

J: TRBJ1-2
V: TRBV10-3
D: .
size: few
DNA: TGTGCCATCAGTGCAGGGGAGGGTGGCTACACCTTC
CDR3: CAISAGEGGYTF

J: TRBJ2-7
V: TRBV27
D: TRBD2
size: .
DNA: TGTGCCAGCAGTTTATCGAATATTAGCGGGAGGGGCCAGCAGTACTTC
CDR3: CASSLSNISGRGQQYF

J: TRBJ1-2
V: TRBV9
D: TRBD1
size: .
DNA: TGTGCCAGCAGCCCGGGGACAGGGATCGGCTACACCTTC
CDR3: CASSPGTGIGYTF

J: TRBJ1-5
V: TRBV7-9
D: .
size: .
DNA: TGTGCCAGCAGCTCGACGGGGAATCAGCCCCAGCATTTT
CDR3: CASSSTGNQPQHF

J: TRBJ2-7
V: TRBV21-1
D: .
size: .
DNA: TGTGCCAGGACTAGGGGGGAGGGAACCTACGAGCAGTACTTC
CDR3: CARTRGEGTYEQYF

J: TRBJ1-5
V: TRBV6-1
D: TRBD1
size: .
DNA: TGTGCCAGCAGTGAGGGACAGGGCCGACAGCCCCAGCATTTT
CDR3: CASSEGQGRQPQHF

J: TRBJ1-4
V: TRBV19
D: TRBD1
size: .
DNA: TGTGCCAGTAGTGCCGGGACAGACTATAATGAAAAACTGTTTTTT
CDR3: CASSAGTDYNEKLFF

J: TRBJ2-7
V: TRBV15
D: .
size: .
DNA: TGTGCCACCAGCAGTCAAGTAGGGGTCCACGAGCAGTACTTC
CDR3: CATSSQVGVHEQYF

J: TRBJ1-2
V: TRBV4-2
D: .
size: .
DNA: TGTGCCAGCAGCCAAGATCCGACAGGCGGTGGCTACACCTTC
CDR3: CASSQDPTGGGYTF

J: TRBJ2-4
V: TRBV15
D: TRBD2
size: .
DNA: TGTGCCACCAGCAGAGGGACTAGCGGGAGGAGGGGAAACATTCAGTACTTC
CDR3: CATSRGTSGRRGNIQYF

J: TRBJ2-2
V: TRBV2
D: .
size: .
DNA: TGTGCCAGCACCCTCGCGGTGCCCGGGGAGCTGTTTTTT
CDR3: CASTLAVPGELFF

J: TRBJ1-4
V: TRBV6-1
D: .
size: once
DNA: TGTGCCAGCAGTGAGCGGTGGCAGGGCCCCGAAAAACTGTTTTTT
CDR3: CASSERWQGPEKLFF

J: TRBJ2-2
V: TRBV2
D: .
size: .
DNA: TGTGCCAGCAAAACCGGGTTGAACACCGGGGAGCTGTTTTTT
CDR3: CASKTGLNTGELFF

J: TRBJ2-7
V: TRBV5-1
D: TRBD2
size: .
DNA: TGCGCCAGCAGCTTGGTATCGCTAGCGGGAGGGGAGCAGTACTTC
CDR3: CASSLVSLAGGEQYF

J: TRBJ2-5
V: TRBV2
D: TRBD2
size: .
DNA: TGTGCCAGCACAAGACTAGCACAAGAGACCCAGTACTTC
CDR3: CASTRLAQETQYF

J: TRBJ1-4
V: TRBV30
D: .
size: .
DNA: TGTGCCTGGACAGGGGACACTAATGAAAAACTGTTTTTT
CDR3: CAWTGDTNEKLFF

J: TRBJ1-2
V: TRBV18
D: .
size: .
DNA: TGTGCCAGCTCACTAACGGACAGTAGTTGGGATGGCTACACCTTC
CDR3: CASSLTDSSWDGYTF

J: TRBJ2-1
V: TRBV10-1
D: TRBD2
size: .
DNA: TGCGCCAGCAGCCCCGGGACTAGCTACAATGAGCAGTTCTTC
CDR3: CASSPGTSYNEQFF

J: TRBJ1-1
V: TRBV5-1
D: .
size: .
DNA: TGCGCCAGCAGCTTGGCCGACGCAGCGGGGGACACTGAAGCTTTCTTT
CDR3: CASSLADAAGDTEAFF

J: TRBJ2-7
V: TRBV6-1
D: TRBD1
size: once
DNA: TGTGCCAGCAGTGACTTAGGGTTGGCAGGGGGCGACGAGCAGTACTTC
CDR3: CASSDLGLAGGDEQYF

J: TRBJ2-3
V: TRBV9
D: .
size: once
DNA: TGTGCCAGCAGCCCCTTTCAGGGGAGCACAGATACGCAGTATTTT
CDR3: CASSPFQGSTDTQYF

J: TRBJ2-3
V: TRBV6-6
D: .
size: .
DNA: TGTGCCAGCAGTTACTCGAAAGTCGGAGATACGCAGTATTTT
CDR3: CASSYSKVGDTQYF

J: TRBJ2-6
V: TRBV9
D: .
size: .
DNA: TGTGCCAGCAGCGTAGAGGGGGACGGCTCCTCTGGGGCCAACGTCCTGACTTTC
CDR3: CASSVEGDGSSGANVLTF

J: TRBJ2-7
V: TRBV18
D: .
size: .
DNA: TGTGCCAGCTCACCACCCCCCGGCTACGAGCAGTACTTC
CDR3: CASSPPPGYEQYF

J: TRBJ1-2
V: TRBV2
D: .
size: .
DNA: TGTGCCAGCAGCGCGACAGGACAAAACTATGGCTACACCTTC
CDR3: CASSATGQNYGYTF

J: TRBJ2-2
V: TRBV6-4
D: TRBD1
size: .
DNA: TGTGCCAGCCGGGACAGGGGGCCGAACACCGGGGAGCTGTTTTTT
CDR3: CASRDRGPNTGELFF

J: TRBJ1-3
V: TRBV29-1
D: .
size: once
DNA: TGCAGCGTTCAAACAGTCTCTGGAAACACCATATATTTT
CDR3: CSVQTVSGNTIYF

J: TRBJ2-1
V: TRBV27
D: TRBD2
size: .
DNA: TGTGCCAGCAGTTTACTACTAGCGGGAGGGCCGAATGAGCAGTTCTTC
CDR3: CASSLLLAGGPNEQFF

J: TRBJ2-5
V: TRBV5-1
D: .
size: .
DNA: TGCGCCAGCAGCTTCTCACGGGGGACGGGGGAAGAGACCCAGTACTTC
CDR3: CASSFSRGTGEETQYF

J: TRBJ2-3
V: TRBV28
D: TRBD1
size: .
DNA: TGTGCCAGCAGTTTCCGGGACAGGGGGAATCGAGATACGCAGTATTTT
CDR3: CASSFRDRGNRDTQYF

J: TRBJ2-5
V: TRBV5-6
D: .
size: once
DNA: TGTGCCAGCATCAGTGCCACAGGGAGCAGGGAGACCCAGTACTTC
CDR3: CASISATGSRETQYF

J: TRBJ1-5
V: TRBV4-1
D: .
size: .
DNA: TGCGCCAGCAGCCAAGAGCGGGGGGGGAATCAGCCCCAGCATTTT
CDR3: CASSQERGGNQPQHF

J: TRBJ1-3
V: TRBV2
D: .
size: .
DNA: TGTGCCAGCAGGGACAGTGCTGGAAACACCATATATTTT
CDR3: CASRDSAGNTIYF